The clone carrying this T cell receptor (beta chain) appeared a single time. What it binds is unknown. The data stem from a study of T cell repertoires in cytomegalovirus infection. In the study overall: Evidence of both CMV infection and a matching HLA type came from public TCR beta signatures.

This CDR3 is 14 amino acids long. CDR1 is SGHKS and CDR2 is YYEKEE in the germline V gene (reference sequence). The V and J ends lost 6 bases and 1 base respectively, with 13 bases between them. TCRdb re-analysed the reads in MiXCR, keeping a single row per CDR3 protein. The sample consists of approximately 500,000 distinct CDR3 sequences, 33% of them appearing once. The source is a human donor in good health (CMV status not recorded). Some clones in this sample may be carry-over from other donors' samples. This specimen was cultured PBMCs, taken from culture after CMV antigen stimulation. The V call is TRBV5-5, the J call TRBJ2-5; D is undetermined. CDR3 nucleotide sequence: TGTGCCAGCACCTATTATATGAGCCAAGAGACCCAGTACTTC. It specifies CASTYYMSQETQYF.